This is a list of T cell receptor beta chains from one sample in a study of PD-1 blockade in classical Hodgkin lymphoma. The method was immunoSEQ multiplex PCR; TCRdb's version includes in-frame clones alone and lacks a portion of them. This sample yields 25,000 to 30,000 clones, of which roughly four fifths are seen a single time; around 18% belongs to the top ten. The input for sequencing was peripheral blood mononuclear cells (PBMCs), taken before the fourth cycle of nivolumab. The receptors come from a human donor with classical Hodgkin lymphoma. Both conserved end residues are part of each CDR3. The D gene is left open where the match is weak. Not all rows give a size; the values are once, few, many and, for expanded clones, a class.

18 TRBD1 TRBJ2-7 - TRBV4-2 TGTGCCAGCAGCCAAGATGGGGACAGGGGTTTAATGCGAGACGAGCAGTACTTC CASSQDGDRGLMRDEQYF
17 - TRBJ2-1 once TRBV28 TGTGCCAGCAGTTTAATCCGCCCCCCCCTCTCCTACAATGAGCAGTTCTTC CASSLIRPPLSYNEQFF
14 TRBD1 TRBJ1-3 - TRBV4-2 TGTGCCAGCAGCCCGGGACAGTCTGGAAACACCATATATTTT CASSPGQSGNTIYF
15 TRBD1 TRBJ1-2 medium-sized TRBV7-9 TGTGCCAGCACCCTGGGGACAGCCTATAACTATGGCTACACCTTC CASTLGTAYNYGYTF
16 TRBD1 TRBJ1-1 few TRBV7-9 TGTGCCAGCAGCTCTCCGGGACAGGGGAGGGACACTGAAGCTTTCTTT CASSSPGQGRDTEAFF
15 TRBD1 TRBJ2-2 once TRBV4-1 TGCGCCAGCAGCCAAGCAGGGGGCCGGACCGGGGAGCTGTTTTTT CASSQAGGRTGELFF
16 - TRBJ2-5 - TRBV5-5 TGCGCCAGCAGCCAAGAGATGGGGACACTACAAGAGACCCAGTACTTC CASSQEMGTLQETQYF
15 - TRBJ2-5 - TRBV11-2 TGTGCCAGCAGCTTAGAGTGGCAGGACCAAGAGACCCAGTACTTC CASSLEWQDQETQYF
14 - TRBJ2-3 - TRBV11-2 TGTGCCAGCAGGCCCTCCTGGGGAAGTGATACGCAGTATTTT CASRPSWGSDTQYF
13 - TRBJ2-2 once TRBV15 TGTGCCACCAGCAAAGGGGGATCCGGGGAGCTGTTTTTT CATSKGGSGELFF
14 - TRBJ1-4 few TRBV4-2 TGTGCCAGCAGCCAGGCGGGGGGTAACGAAAAACTGTTTTTT CASSQAGGNEKLFF
16 TRBD1 TRBJ1-1 - TRBV7-9 TGTGCCAGCAGCTTATGGCCCAGGGGGGCGAACACTGAAGCTTTCTTT CASSLWPRGANTEAFF
16 - TRBJ1-1 - TRBV9 TGTGCCAGCAGCGTAGTTGTGGGCGGCCGGAACACTGAAGCTTTCTTT CASSVVVGGRNTEAFF
12 - TRBJ2-7 - TRBV11-2 TGTGCCAGCAGCTCGAGCTCCTACGAGCAGTACTTC CASSSSSYEQYF
12 - TRBJ2-7 few TRBV25-1 TGTGCCAGCAGTGAACAGGGTTACGAGCAGTACTTC CASSEQGYEQYF
12 - TRBJ1-2 - TRBV7-9 TGTGCCAGCTTTTTGGGGGCCTATGGCTACACCTTC CASFLGAYGYTF
15 - TRBJ2-5 - TRBV7-6 TGTGCCAGCAGCTCTCAAACGAGGGCCGCGACACCCCAGTACTTC CASSSQTRAATPQYF
15 - TRBJ1-5 - TRBV6-4 TGTGCCAGCAGTGACTCAGAGTTGGGTAATCAGCCCCAGCATTTT CASSDSELGNQPQHF
13 - TRBJ2-7 - TRBV6-1 TGTGCCAGCGGGATGCGGGGTTCCTACGAGCAGTACTTC CASGMRGSYEQYF
16 TRBD1 TRBJ2-5 once TRBV9 TGTGCCAGCAGCCAACCCCGGACAGGGGAAGAGGAGACCCAGTACTTC CASSQPRTGEEETQYF
15 - TRBJ2-1 - TRBV6-5 TGTGCCAGCAGTACCGACGCTATTCCCTACAATGAGCAGTTCTTC CASSTDAIPYNEQFF
15 - TRBJ2-3 - TRBV9 TGTGCCAGCAGCCCTGGCTCTTCCAGGGCAGATACGCAGTATTTT CASSPGSSRADTQYF
16 - TRBJ2-6 - TRBV4-3 TGCGCCAGCAGCCCCGACGGGGGTTCTGGGGCCAACGTCCTGACTTTC CASSPDGGSGANVLTF
13 - TRBJ2-4 few TRBV7-8 TGTGCCAGCAGCCCACTAGCCAAAAACATTCAGTACTTC CASSPLAKNIQYF
14 TRBD2 TRBJ2-1 - TRBV10-3 TGTGCCACCAGGGCTAGCGGGGGGGAACATGAGCAGTTCTTC CATRASGGEHEQFF
14 - TRBJ2-2 - TRBV6-5 TGTGCCAGCAGGAGACTAGCGAACACCGGGGAGCTGTTTTTT CASRRLANTGELFF
14 - TRBJ1-4 - TRBV5-1 TGCGCCAGCAGCCCCCGCGGGGTGGGAGAAAAACTGTTTTTT CASSPRGVGEKLFF
16 - TRBJ2-1 - TRBV9 TGTGCCAGCAGCGCCGGACGGGCTACTTTGTACAATGAGCAGTTCTTC CASSAGRATLYNEQFF
16 - TRBJ2-7 - TRBV15 TGTGCCACCAGCAGAGGTGCGGAATTTAGCTCCTACGAGCAGTACTTC CATSRGAEFSSYEQYF
13 - TRBJ2-2 - TRBV11-3 TGTGCCAGCAGCCCTAGTGTCTCCGGGGAGCTGTTTTTT CASSPSVSGELFF
12 TRBD1 TRBJ1-4 - TRBV6-6 TGTGCCAGCAGTCAAACACAGGGGAACCTGTTTTTT CASSQTQGNLFF
14 - TRBJ1-2 - TRBV5-5 TGTGCCAGCAGCTTGTCGGGGGTTAACTATGGCTACACCTTC CASSLSGVNYGYTF
13 - TRBJ2-7 once TRBV4-2 TGTGCCAGCAGTCGGTATTTGGCCCACGAGCAGTACTTC CASSRYLAHEQYF
14 - TRBJ1-5 - TRBV27 TGTGCCAGCCCAAACCCCTATAGCAATCAGCCCCAGCATTTT CASPNPYSNQPQHF
14 - TRBJ1-5 medium-sized TRBV5-5 TGTGCCAGCAGCTTGGCCGCCAGCAATCAGCCCCAGCATTTT CASSLAASNQPQHF
13 - TRBJ1-1 - TRBV9 TGTGCCAGCAGCGTATACAGAAACACTGAAGCTTTCTTT CASSVYRNTEAFF
14 - TRBJ2-7 - TRBV7-8 TGTGCCAGCAGCTTAGCGATCAGCTCCTACGAGCAGTACTTC CASSLAISSYEQYF